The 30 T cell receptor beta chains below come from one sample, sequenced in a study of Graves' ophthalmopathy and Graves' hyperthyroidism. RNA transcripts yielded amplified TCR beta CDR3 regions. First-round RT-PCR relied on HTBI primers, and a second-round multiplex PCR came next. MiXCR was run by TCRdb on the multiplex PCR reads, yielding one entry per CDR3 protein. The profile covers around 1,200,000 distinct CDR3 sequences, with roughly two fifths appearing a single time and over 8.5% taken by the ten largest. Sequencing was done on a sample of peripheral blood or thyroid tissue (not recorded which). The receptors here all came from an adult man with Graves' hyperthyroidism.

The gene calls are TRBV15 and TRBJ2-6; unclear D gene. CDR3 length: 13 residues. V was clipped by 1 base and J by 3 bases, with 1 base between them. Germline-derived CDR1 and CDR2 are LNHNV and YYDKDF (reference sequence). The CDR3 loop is CATSRVGANVLTF. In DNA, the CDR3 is TGTGCCACCAGCAGAGTTGGGGCCAACGTCCTGACTTTC.

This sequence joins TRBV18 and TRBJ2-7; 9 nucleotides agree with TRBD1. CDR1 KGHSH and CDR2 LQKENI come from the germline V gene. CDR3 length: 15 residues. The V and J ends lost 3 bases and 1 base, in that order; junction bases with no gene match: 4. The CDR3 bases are TGTGCCAGCTCACCGAGGACAGGGGATTCCTACGAGCAGTACTTC. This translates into CASSPRTGDSYEQYF.

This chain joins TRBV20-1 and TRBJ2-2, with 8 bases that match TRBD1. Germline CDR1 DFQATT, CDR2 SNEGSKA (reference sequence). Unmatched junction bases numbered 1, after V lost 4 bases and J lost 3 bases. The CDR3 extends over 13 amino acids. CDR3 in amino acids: CSATTGDTGELFF. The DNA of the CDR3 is TGCAGTGCTACGACAGGGGACACCGGGGAGCTGTTTTTT.

The CDR3 sequence is CASSLDSSSNQPQHF. DNA of the CDR3: TGTGCCAGCAGTTTAGACTCCAGTAGCAATCAGCCCCAGCATTTT. The chain recombines TRBV12-3 or TRBV12-4 with TRBJ1-5; D uncertain. This CDR3 region has 15 residues. V lost 1 base, J lost 0 bases, and 7 bases lay in between.

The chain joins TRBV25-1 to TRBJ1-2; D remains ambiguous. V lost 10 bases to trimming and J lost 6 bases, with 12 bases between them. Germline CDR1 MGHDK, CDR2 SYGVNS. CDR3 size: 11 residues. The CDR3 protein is CATNQGDGYTF. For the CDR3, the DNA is TGTGCCACCAACCAAGGTGATGGCTACACCTTC.

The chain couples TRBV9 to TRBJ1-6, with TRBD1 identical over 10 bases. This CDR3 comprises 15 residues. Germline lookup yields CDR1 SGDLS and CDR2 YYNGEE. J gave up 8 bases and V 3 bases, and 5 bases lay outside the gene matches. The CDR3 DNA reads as TGTGCCAGCAGCGCCTTTGGGACAGGGGATTCACCCCTCCACTTT. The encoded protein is CASSAFGTGDSPLHF. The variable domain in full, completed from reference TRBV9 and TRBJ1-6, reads DSGVTQTPKHLITATGQRVTLRCSPRSGDLSVYWYQQSLDQGLQFLIQYYNGEERAKGNILERFSAQQFPDLHSELNLSSLELGDSALYFCASSAFGTGDSPLHFGNGTRLTVT.

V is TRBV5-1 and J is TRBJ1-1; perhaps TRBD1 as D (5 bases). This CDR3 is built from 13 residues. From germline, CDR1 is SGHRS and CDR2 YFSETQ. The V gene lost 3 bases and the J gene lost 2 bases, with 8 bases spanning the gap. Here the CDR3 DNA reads TGCGCCAGCAGCTGGGGGGATAACACTGAAGCTTTCTTT. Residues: CASSWGDNTEAFF.

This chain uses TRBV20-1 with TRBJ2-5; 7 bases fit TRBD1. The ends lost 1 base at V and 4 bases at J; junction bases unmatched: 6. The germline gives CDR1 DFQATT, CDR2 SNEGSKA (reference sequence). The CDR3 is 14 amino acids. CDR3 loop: CSARGVGGGETQYF. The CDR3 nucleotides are TGCAGTGCTAGAGGGGTAGGGGGCGGAGAGACCCAGTACTTC.

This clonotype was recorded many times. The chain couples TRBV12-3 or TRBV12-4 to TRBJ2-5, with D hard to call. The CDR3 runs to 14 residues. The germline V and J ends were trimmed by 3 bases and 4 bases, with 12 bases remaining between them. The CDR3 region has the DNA TGTGCCAGCAGTTTCCAGGCGCGCGCAGAGACCCAGTACTTC. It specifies CASSFQARAETQYF.

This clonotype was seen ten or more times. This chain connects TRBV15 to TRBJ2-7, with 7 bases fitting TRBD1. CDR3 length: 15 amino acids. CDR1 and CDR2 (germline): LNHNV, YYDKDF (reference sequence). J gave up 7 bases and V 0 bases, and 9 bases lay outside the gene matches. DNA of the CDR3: TGTGCCACCAGCAGAGATCAAGGGACAGTTTGGGAGCAGTACTTC. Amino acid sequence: CATSRDQGTVWEQYF.

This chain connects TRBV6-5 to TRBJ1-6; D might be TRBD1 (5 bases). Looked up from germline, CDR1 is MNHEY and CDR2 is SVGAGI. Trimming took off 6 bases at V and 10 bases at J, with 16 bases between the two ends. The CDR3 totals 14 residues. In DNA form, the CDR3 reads TGTGCCAGCAGAAAACAGGTCTTAAGCTCACCCCTCCACTTT. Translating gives CASRKQVLSSPLHF.

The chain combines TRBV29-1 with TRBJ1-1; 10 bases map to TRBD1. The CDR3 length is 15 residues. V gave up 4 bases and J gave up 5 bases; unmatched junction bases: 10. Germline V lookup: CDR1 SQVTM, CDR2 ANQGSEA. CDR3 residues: CSVVPRQGAMTEAFF. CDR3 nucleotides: TGCAGCGTTGTCCCTCGACAGGGGGCGATGACTGAAGCTTTCTTT.

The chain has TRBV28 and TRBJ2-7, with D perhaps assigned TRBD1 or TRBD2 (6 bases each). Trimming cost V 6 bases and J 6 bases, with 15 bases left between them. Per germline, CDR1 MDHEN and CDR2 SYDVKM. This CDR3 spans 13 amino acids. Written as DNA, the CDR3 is TGTGCCAGCAGGGTGACAGGAGGGGTCGAGCAGTACTTC. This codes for CASRVTGGVEQYF.

This CDR3 reads CSARGQEFGPLHF. The CDR3 DNA reads TGCAGTGCTAGGGGGCAGGAGTTTGGCCCCCTCCACTTT. The V call is TRBV20-1, the J call TRBJ1-6; D may be TRBD1 (5 bases). Trimming took off 3 bases at V and 13 bases at J, with 16 bases between the two ends. Germline CDR1 and CDR2: DFQATT and SNEGSKA (reference sequence). The CDR3 extends over 13 amino acids.

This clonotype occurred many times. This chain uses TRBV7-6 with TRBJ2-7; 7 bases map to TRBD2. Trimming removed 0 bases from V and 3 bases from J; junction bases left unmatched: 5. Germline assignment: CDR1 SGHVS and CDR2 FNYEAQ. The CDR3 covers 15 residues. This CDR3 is CASSLALASGYEQYF. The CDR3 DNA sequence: TGTGCCAGCAGCTTAGCGTTAGCTAGCGGCTACGAGCAGTACTTC.

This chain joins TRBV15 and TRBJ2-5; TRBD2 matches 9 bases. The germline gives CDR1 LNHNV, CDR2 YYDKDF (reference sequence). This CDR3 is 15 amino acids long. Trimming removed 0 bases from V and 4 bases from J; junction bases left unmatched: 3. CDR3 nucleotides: TGTGCCACCAGCAGAGAAGTAGCGGGAGCAGAGACCCAGTACTTC. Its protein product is CATSREVAGAETQYF.

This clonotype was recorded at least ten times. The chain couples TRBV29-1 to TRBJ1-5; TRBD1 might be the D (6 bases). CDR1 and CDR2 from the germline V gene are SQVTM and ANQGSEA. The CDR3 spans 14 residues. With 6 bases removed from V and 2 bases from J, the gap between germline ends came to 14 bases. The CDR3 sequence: CSVAQGTGNQPQHF. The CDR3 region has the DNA TGCAGCGTAGCCCAGGGGACGGGCAATCAGCCCCAGCATTTT.

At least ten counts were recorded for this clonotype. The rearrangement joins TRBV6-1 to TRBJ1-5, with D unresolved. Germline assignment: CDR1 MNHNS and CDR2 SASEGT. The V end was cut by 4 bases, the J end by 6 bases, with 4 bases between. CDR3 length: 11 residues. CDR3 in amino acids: CASSGSQPQHF. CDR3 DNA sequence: TGTGCCAGCAGTGGGAGTCAGCCCCAGCATTTT.

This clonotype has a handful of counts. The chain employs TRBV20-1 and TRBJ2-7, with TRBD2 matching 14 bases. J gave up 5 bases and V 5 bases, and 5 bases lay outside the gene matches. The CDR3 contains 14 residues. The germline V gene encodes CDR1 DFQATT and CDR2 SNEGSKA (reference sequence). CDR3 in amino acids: CSARTSGRIDEQYF. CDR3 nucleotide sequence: TGCAGTGCTCGGACTAGCGGGAGGATCGACGAGCAGTACTTC.

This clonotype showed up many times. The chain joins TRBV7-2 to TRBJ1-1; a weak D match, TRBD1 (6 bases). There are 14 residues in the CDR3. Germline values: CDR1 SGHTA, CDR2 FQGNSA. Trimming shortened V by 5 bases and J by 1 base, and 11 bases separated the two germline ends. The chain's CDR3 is CASSEMTGNTEAFF. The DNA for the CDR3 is TGTGCCAGCAGCGAGATGACAGGGAACACTGAAGCTTTCTTT.

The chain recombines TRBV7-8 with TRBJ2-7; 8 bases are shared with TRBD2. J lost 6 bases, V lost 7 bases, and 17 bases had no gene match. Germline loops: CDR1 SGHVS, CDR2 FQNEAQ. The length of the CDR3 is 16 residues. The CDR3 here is CASNMKRAGGGREQYF. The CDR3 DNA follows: TGTGCCAGCAACATGAAGCGGGCGGGGGGTGGGCGCGAGCAGTACTTC.

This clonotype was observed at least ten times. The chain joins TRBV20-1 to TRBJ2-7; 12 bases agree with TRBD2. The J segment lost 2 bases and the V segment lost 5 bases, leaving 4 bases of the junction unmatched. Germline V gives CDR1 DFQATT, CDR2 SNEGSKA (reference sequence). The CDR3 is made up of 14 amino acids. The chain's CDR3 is CSARTSGNTYEQYF. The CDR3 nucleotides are TGCAGTGCTCGGACTAGCGGGAATACCTACGAGCAGTACTTC.

The CDR3 loop reads CASSLYPDRGNSPLHF. The CDR3 region has the DNA TGTGCCAGCAGCTTGTACCCTGACAGGGGTAATTCACCCCTCCACTTT. The rearrangement links TRBV7-9 to TRBJ1-6; 8 bases match TRBD1. The trim removed 3 bases at V and 6 bases at J, leaving 7 bases unmatched. Germline CDR1 is SEHNR and CDR2 is FQNEAQ (reference sequence). The CDR3 spans 16 residues.

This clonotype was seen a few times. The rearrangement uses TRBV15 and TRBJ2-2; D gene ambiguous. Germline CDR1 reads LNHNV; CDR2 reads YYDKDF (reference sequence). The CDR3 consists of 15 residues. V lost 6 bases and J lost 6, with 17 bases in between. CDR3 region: CATSNQWGTAGELFF. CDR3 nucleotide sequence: TGTGCCACCAGTAACCAGTGGGGAACCGCCGGGGAGCTGTTTTTT.

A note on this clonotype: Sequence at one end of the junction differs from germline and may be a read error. CDR3 sequence: CASNLAQRGLEQYF. DNA for the CDR3: TGTGCCAGCAACTTAGCGCAGAGGGGGCTCGAGCAGTACTTC. The chain employs TRBV7-9 and TRBJ2-7, with 7 nucleotides matching TRBD1. Per germline, CDR1 SEHNR and CDR2 FQNEAQ (reference sequence). The CDR3 loop spans 14 amino acids.

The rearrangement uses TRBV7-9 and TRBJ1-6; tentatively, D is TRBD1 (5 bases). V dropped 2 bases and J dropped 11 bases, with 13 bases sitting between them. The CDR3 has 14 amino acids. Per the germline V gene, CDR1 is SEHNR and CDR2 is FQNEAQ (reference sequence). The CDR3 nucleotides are TGTGCCAGCAGCTTACGGGACCGCAACACACCCCTCCACTTT. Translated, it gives CASSLRDRNTPLHF.

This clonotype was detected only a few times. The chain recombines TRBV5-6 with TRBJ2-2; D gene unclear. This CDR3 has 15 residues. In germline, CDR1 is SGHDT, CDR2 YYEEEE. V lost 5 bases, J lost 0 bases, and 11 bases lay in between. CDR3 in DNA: TGTGCCAGCAGTTCCTTGACTCCGAACACCGGGGAGCTGTTTTTT. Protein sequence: CASSSLTPNTGELFF.

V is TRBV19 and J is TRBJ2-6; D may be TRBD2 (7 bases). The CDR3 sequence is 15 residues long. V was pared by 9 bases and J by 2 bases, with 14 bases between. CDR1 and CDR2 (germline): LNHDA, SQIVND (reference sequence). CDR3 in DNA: TGTGCCAGCGGGGGGCACGTCCCTGGGGCCAACGTCCTGACTTTC. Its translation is CASGGHVPGANVLTF.

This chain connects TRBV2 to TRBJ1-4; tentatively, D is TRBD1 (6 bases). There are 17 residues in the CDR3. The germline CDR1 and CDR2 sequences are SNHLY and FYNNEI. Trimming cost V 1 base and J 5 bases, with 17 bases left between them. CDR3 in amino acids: CASSEGGLASYNEKLFF. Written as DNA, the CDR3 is TGTGCCAGCAGTGAAGGGGGGCTAGCCTCCTACAATGAAAAACTGTTTTTT.

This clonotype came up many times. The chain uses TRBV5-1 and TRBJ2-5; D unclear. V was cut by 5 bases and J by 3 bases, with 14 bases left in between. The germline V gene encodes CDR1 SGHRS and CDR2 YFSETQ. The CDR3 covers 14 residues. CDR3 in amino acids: CASSWRTGKETQYF. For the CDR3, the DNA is TGCGCCAGCAGTTGGAGAACTGGAAAAGAGACCCAGTACTTC.